This entry is about one TCR beta chain. There are 16 residues in the CDR3. With 2 bases removed from V and 0 bases from J, the gap between germline ends came to 11 bases. In germline, CDR1 is MNHNS, CDR2 SASEGT. Methods used by the authors: How many nucleated cells were present was estimated from reference gene primer amplification. TCRdb's copy holds only in-frame clones and misses some; the assay was immunoSEQ multiplex PCR. V and J calls and clone size are as listed in that table; D and trimming were resolved from the DNA. The table records roughly 80,000 clones, roughly 87% of them present only once. The data derive from a study of blood T cell repertoires in COVID-19.

This receptor was taken from an elderly man with acute or convalescent COVID-19. The sequenced material came from peripheral blood. The J gene is TRBJ1-3, the V gene TRBV6-1; possibly TRBD1 for D (6 bases). The CDR3: CASSEMDSYSGNTIYF. CDR3 coding DNA: TGTGCCAGCAGTGAAATGGACAGCTACTCTGGAAACACCATATATTTT.